This section outlines one T cell receptor beta chain sequence together with its context. Its antigen is unidentified. This record comes from a study of CD8 T cells in Susac syndrome. Across the whole study: The sequenced Susac syndrome patients included 5 or 6 who had clinically active disease and roughly eight who were in remission. Notes on the study in general: Total CD8+ repertoires held approximately 15 Susac-specific public clones, while CD8+ TEMRA repertoires held a few. As the study acknowledged, the number of individuals who were part of its TCR sequencing and HLA analysis was relatively small.

Roughly 0.45 to 1 ug RNA was reverse transcribed with random hexamers. Amplification of TCR beta CDR3 used immunoSEQ multiplex PCR across 54 Vbeta and 13 Jbeta. TCRdb fed the immunoSEQ multiplex PCR reads into MiXCR, producing one record per CDR3 protein. This sample has approximately 57,000 distinct CDR3 sequences, with 95% found just once. V lost 0 bases and J lost 4, with 4 bases in between. The V gene's germline CDR1 is SGDLS and CDR2 YYNGEE. The CDR3 runs 13 residues. Sequencing used CD8+ T cells from PBMCs. The chain is built from TRBV9 and TRBJ1-4, with no clear D. The sequence came from a human donor with Susac syndrome. CDR3 sequence (DNA): TGTGCCAGCAGCGTAGTCGATAATGAAAAACTGTTTTTT. This gives the protein CASSVVDNEKLFF. Variable domain in full (rest from reference TRBV9 and TRBJ1-4): DSGVTQTPKHLITATGQRVTLRCSPRSGDLSVYWYQQSLDQGLQFLIQYYNGEERAKGNILERFSAQQFPDLHSELNLSSLELGDSALYFCASSVVDNEKLFFGSGTQLSVL.